This is a list of T cell receptor beta chains from one sample in a study of Tregs in tolerant kidney transplant recipients. This table comes from immunoSEQ multiplex PCR, and its TCRdb copy is limited to in-frame clones, with some not included. The sample gives 65,000 to 85,000 clones, around nine tenths of which show up once; 1.6% is in the top ten. Sequencing used CD4+ T cells from blood (PBMCs), obtained 24 months after the transplant. The receptors derive from a human patient who received a combined kidney and bone marrow transplant. Some T cells may originate from the graft donor. The CDR3 runs from the conserved cysteine through the conserved F or W. The order of the fields is CDR3 length, V gene, J gene, D gene, clone size, CDR3 DNA, CDR3 protein. D genes are given only for firm matches. The size entry is marked missing in some rows and otherwise reads once, few, many or a size class.

15	TRBV4-3	TRBJ1-2	-	few	TGCGCCAGCAGCCAAGTTTTCCTGTCTTCCTATGGCTACACCTTC	CASSQVFLSSYGYTF
15	TRBV7-8	TRBJ2-2	-	-	TGTGCCAGCAGGGAAGGAGAGAGGGAAACCGGGGAGCTGTTTTTT	CASREGERETGELFF
15	TRBV5-8	TRBJ1-1	TRBD1	-	TGTGCCAGCAGCTGGATGACAGGGGAGAACACTGAAGCTTTCTTT	CASSWMTGENTEAFF
13	TRBV27	TRBJ1-1	-	-	TGTGCCAGCAGTCCGGGACAGAACACTGAAGCTTTCTTT	CASSPGQNTEAFF
15	TRBV4-1	TRBJ1-3	-	few	TGCGCCAGCAGCCAAGAACGTAGCTCTGGAAACACCATATATTTT	CASSQERSSGNTIYF
13	TRBV7-9	TRBJ2-4	-	-	TGTGCCAGCAGCTTAAGGAGTACATACATTCAGTACTTC	CASSLRSTYIQYF
14	TRBV7-9	TRBJ1-5	-	few	TGTGCCAGCAGCCACAGGGACAGCAATCAGCCCCAGCATTTT	CASSHRDSNQPQHF
16	TRBV4-2	TRBJ1-5	-	-	TGTGCCAGCAGCCAAGCTACAGGCGTAGGGTCTCAGCCCCAGCATTTT	CASSQATGVGSQPQHF
15	TRBV4-1	TRBJ2-5	-	-	TGCGCCAGCAGCCAAGTGATCGGTCTTTCGGGGACCCAGTACTTC	CASSQVIGLSGTQYF
13	TRBV19	TRBJ1-5	TRBD1	-	TGTAGTGCAGGGGGGTATAGCAATCAGCCCCAGCATTTT	CSAGGYSNQPQHF
16	TRBV5-1	TRBJ2-3	TRBD1	-	TGCGCCAGCAGCTTGACTAACAGGGGGCTCACAGATACGCAGTATTTT	CASSLTNRGLTDTQYF
13	TRBV6-5	TRBJ1-1	-	once	TGTGCCAGCAGTTACTCGGGGAGCACTGAAGCTTTCTTT	CASSYSGSTEAFF
15	TRBV30	TRBJ2-5	-	-	TGTGCCTGGAGTGTTCGGATAACAGGGTTTGGGACCCAGTACTTC	CAWSVRITGFGTQYF
16	TRBV30	TRBJ2-1	TRBD2	-	TGTGCCTGCGCCCCCACCGGGACTAGCGGCAACAATGAGCAGTTCTTC	CACAPTGTSGNNEQFF
16	TRBV19	TRBJ2-1	-	-	TGTGCCAGCCGGCCCAACTGGCGTCGTCCGGGGGATGAGCAGTTCTTC	CASRPNWRRPGDEQFF
14	TRBV5-6	TRBJ2-1	TRBD2	-	TGTGCCAGCAGCTTGGGACTTAGCGGGAGAGAGCAGTTCTTC	CASSLGLSGREQFF
15	TRBV5-1	TRBJ2-3	-	-	TGCGCCAGCAGCTTGGCACAAGTTGGCACAGATACGCAGTATTTT	CASSLAQVGTDTQYF
17	TRBV19	TRBJ2-3	TRBD2	-	TGTGCCAGTAGTACGGGACTAGCGGGCGCGTTCACAGATACGCAGTATTTT	CASSTGLAGAFTDTQYF
15	TRBV19	TRBJ2-3	-	-	TGTGCCAGTAGTATGGCAGGGAGGTCCGCAGATACGCAGTATTTT	CASSMAGRSADTQYF
19	TRBV19	TRBJ2-5	TRBD2	-	TGTGCCAGTAGTATAGACCGGCTAGCGGGAGTTCCCCATCAAGAGACCCAGTACTTC	CASSIDRLAGVPHQETQYF
15	TRBV7-5	TRBJ2-7	-	-	TGTGTCAGAAGCCCGTCGGCGGGCGGGGACTACGAGCAGTACTTC	CVRSPSAGGDYEQYF
14	TRBV28	TRBJ2-7	-	-	TGTGCCAGCAGTTCTCGGGTCCCGGGCTACGAGCAGTACTTC	CASSSRVPGYEQYF
13	TRBV7-2	TRBJ2-5	-	-	TGTGCCAGCAGCCCTTTGTCCCAAGAGACCCAGTACTTC	CASSPLSQETQYF
15	TRBV5-4	TRBJ1-5	TRBD1	few	TGTGCCAGCAGCCAAAGACCAGGGGGCGACCAGCCCCAGCATTTT	CASSQRPGGDQPQHF
15	TRBV14	TRBJ2-3	TRBD2	-	TGTGCCAGCAGCCTGCGGGGGGGCCGGACAGATACGCAGTATTTT	CASSLRGGRTDTQYF